This TCR beta chain was identified during a study of shared clonotypes between healthy human individuals. Notes on the study in general: Between a handful of donors, naive CD4 clonotypes were shared at a level of about 5%. Donor clonotype sharing was expected to depend on sequencing depth. The sampled material consisted only of blood, and tissue repertoires are likely to differ.

A word on this clone: The antigen remains unidentified.

Trimming removed 5 bases at V and 11 bases at J, with 19 bases between. Germline V gene sequence: CDR1 LNHDA, CDR2 SQIVND (reference sequence). The CDR3 is 14 amino acids. Libraries were prepared by immunoSEQ multiplex PCR; TCRdb keeps only in-frame clonotypes and omits some of them. The sample holds approximately 1,500,000 clones, approximately 96% seen once. The chain recombines TRBV19 with TRBJ1-5; D unresolved. Sequenced input: naive CD4+ T cells sorted from blood. Subset defined: CD45RA+ positively selected. The clonotype was recovered from a young man in good health. In nucleotides, the CDR3 is TGTGCCAGTAGTGATGACGGATCTACTGGGTCCCAGCATTTT. Protein sequence: CASSDDGSTGSQHF. Looking up the rest from reference TRBV19 and TRBJ1-5 gives the full variable domain: DGGITQSPKYLFRKEGQNVTLSCEQNLNHDAMYWYRQDPGQGLRLIYYSQIVNDFQKGDIAEGYSVSREKKESFPLTVTSAQKNPTAFYLCASSDDGSTGSQHFGDGTRLSIL.